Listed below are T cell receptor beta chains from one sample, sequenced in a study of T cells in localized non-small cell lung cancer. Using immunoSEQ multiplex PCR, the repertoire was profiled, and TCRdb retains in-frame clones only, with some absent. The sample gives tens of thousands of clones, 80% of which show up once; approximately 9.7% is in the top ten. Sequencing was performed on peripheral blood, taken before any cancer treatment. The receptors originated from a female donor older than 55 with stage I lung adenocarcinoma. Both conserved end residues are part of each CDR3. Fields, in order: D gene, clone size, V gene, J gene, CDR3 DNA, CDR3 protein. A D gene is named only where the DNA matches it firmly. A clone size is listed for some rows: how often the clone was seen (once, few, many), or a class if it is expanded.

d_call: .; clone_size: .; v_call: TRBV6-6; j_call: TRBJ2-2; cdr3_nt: TGTGCCAGCTCTGGGGAAACCTGGAACACCGGGGAGCTGTTTTTT; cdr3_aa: CASSGETWNTGELFF
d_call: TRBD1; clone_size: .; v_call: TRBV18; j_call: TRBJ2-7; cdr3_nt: TGTGCCAGCTCCCATCGACAGGGGGCGAGCGAGCAGTACTTC; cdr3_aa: CASSHRQGASEQYF
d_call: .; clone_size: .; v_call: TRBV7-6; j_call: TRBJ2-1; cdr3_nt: TGTGCCAGCAGCTTGGAGGGGTATGGTGAGCAGTTCTTC; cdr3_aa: CASSLEGYGEQFF
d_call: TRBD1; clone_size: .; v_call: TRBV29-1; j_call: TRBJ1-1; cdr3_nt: TGCAGCGCCGACAGGGTTTTTGGAACTGAAGCTTTCTTT; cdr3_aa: CSADRVFGTEAFF
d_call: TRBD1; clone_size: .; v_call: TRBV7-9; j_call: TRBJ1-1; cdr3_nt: TGTGCCAGCAGCTTAGAAGGGCAGGGGACAGGGGGTAACACTGAAGCTTTCTTT; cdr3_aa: CASSLEGQGTGGNTEAFF
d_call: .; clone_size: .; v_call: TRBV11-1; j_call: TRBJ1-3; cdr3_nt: TGTGCCAGCAGCTTTCAGACTTCCTCTGGAAACACCATATATTTT; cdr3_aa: CASSFQTSSGNTIYF
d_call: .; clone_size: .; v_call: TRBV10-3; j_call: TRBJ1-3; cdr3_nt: TGTGCCATCAGCGGGACTGGAAACACCATATATTTT; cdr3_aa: CAISGTGNTIYF
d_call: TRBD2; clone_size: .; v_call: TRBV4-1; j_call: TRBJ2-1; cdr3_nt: TGCGCCAGCAGCCAAGATCGTCTAGCGGGGGTTGAGCAGTTCTTC; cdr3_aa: CASSQDRLAGVEQFF
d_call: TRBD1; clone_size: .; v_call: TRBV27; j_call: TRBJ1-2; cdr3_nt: TGTGCCAGCAGTCGAACAGGGGGCGCCTATGGCTACACCTTC; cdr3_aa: CASSRTGGAYGYTF
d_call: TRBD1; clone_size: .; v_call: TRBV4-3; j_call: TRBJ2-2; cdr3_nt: TGCGCCAGCAGCCCGTGGTTCGACAGGGGCACCGGGGAGCTGTTTTTT; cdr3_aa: CASSPWFDRGTGELFF
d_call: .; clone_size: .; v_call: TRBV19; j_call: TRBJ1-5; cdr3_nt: TGTGCCAGTAGCATCGGGACCCAGGGAGGCAATCAGCCCCAGCATTTT; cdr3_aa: CASSIGTQGGNQPQHF
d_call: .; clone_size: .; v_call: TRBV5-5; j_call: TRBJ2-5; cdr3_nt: TGTGCCAGCAGCCAGGACACCCCCCCGAGAGAGACCCAGTACTTC; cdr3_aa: CASSQDTPPRETQYF
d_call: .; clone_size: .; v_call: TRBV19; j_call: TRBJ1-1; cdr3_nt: TGTGCCAGTGGAAAAGGGGGTGGTACTGAAGCTTTCTTT; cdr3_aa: CASGKGGGTEAFF
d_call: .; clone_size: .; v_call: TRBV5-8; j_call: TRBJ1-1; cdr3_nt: TGTGCCAGCAGCGTCCGCGGGATCACTGAAGCTTTCTTT; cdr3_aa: CASSVRGITEAFF
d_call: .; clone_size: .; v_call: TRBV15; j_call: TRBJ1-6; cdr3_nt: TGTGCCACCAGCACCTACCGGGACCCGGGGGGTTCACCCCTCCACTTT; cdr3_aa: CATSTYRDPGGSPLHF
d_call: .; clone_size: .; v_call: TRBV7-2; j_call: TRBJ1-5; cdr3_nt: TGTGCCAGCAGCTTAGACTTCTCGCGGGCTCAGCCCCAGCATTTT; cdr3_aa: CASSLDFSRAQPQHF
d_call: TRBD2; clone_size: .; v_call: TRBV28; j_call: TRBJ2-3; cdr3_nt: TGTGCCAGCAGCCCGGGACTCGGGACTAGCGTTCTCCCAGATACGCAGTATTTT; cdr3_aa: CASSPGLGTSVLPDTQYF
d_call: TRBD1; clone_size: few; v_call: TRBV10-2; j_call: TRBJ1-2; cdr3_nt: TGCGCCAGCATGGCAGGGGGGAACTATGGCTACACCTTC; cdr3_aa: CASMAGGNYGYTF
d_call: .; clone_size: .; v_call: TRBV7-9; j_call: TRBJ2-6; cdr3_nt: TGTGCCAGCAGCTTGGAGAGGACGGGACTGTCTGGGGCCAACGTCCTGACTTTC; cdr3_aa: CASSLERTGLSGANVLTF
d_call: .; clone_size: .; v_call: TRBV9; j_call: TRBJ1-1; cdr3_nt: TGTGCCAGCAGCGTAGTCCAGGGCCACACTGAAGCTTTCTTT; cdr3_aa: CASSVVQGHTEAFF
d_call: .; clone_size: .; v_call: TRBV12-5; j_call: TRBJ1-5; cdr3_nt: TGTGCTAGTGCCCTACACTCGAATCAGCCCCAGCATTTT; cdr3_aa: CASALHSNQPQHF
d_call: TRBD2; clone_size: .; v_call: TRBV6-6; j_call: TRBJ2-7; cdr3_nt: TGTGCCAGCAGCTACTCGGGGACTACCGCCGAGCAGTACTTC; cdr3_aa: CASSYSGTTAEQYF
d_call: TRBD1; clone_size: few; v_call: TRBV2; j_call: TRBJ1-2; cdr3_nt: TGTGCCAGCAGTGAAAGGGCAGGGGGTGATGGCTACACCTTC; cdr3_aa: CASSERAGGDGYTF
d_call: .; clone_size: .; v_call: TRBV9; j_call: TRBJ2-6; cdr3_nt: TGTGCCAGCAGCGCCGGGAAAAGCTCTGGGGCCAACGTCCTGACTTTC; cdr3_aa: CASSAGKSSGANVLTF
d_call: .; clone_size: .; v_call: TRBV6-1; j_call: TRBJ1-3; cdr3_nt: TGTGCCAGCAGTGAATGGAACACCATATATTTT; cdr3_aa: CASSEWNTIYF
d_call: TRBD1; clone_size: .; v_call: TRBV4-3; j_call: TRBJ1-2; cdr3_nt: TGCGCCAGCAGCACACGACAGGGTAGGAATGGCTACACCTTC; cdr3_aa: CASSTRQGRNGYTF
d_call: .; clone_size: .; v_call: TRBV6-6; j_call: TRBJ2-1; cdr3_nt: TGTGCCAGCAGTTACTCGCTGGGGGGCCTGAATGAGCAGTTCTTC; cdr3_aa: CASSYSLGGLNEQFF
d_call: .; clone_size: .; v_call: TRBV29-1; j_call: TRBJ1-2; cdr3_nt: TGCAGCGTTGAACCCAGGGAATGGGACTATGGCTACACCTTC; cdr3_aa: CSVEPREWDYGYTF
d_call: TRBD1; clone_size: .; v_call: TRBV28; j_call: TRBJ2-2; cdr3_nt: TGTGCCAGCAGTTCTTCCGGGACAGGGTACGGGGAGCTGTTTTTT; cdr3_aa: CASSSSGTGYGELFF
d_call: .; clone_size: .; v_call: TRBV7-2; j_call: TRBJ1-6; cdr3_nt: TGTGCCAGCAGCTTAGTTTTCGCAGGGTATAGTAATTCACCCCTCCACTTT; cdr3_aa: CASSLVFAGYSNSPLHF
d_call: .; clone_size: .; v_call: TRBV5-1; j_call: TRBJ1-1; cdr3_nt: TGCGCCAGCAGGCTCCAGGCAGGGAACACTGAAGCTTTCTTT; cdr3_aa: CASRLQAGNTEAFF
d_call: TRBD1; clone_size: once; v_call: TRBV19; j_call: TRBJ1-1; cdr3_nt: TGTGCCAGTAGTATAGGGGGGACAGGGGAAGCTTTCTTT; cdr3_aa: CASSIGGTGEAFF
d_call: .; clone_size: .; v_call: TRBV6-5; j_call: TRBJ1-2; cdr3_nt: TGTGCCAGCAGTTACTCAGGCCAGGGCCACTATGGCTACACCTTC; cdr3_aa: CASSYSGQGHYGYTF
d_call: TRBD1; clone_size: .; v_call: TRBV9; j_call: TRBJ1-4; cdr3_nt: TGTGCCAGCAGCGCCCGGGACAGAGGTCCCCCTAATGAAAAACTGTTTTTT; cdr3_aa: CASSARDRGPPNEKLFF
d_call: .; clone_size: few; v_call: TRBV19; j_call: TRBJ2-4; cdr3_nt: TGTGCCAGTAGTATTAGTCGGGGAGCAGCCAAAAACATTCAGTACTTC; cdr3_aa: CASSISRGAAKNIQYF
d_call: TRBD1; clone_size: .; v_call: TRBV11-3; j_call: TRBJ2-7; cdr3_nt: TGTGCCAGCAGCTCGCGGACAGGGGACCACTACGAGCAGTACTTC; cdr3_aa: CASSSRTGDHYEQYF
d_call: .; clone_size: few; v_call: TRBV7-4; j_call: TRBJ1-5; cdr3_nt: TGTGCCAGGGGGAGGGGGGAAAATCAGCCCCAGCATTTT; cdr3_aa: CARGRGENQPQHF
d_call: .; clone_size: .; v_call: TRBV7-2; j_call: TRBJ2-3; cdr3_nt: TGTGCCAGCAGCTTAGACGTGGTAGCGCGCACAGATACGCAGTATTTT; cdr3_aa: CASSLDVVARTDTQYF
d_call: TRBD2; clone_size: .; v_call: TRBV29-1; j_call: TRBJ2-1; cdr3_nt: TGCAGCGTCACCGGACTAGCGTTCAATGAGCAGTTCTTC; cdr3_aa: CSVTGLAFNEQFF
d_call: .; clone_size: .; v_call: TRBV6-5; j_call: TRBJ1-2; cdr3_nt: TGTGCCAGCAGTTACTCGTCAGGGCTGAGCGGCTACACCTTC; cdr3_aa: CASSYSSGLSGYTF
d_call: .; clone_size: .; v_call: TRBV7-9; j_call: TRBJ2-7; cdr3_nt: TGTGCCAGCAGCTTCACAGGCTACGAGCAGTACTTC; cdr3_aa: CASSFTGYEQYF
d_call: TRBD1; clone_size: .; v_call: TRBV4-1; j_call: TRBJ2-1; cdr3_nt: TGCGCCAGCAGCCATCCGACCGGGACAGGGAACGATGAGCAGTTCTTC; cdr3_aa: CASSHPTGTGNDEQFF
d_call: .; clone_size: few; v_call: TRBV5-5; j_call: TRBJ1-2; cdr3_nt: TGTGCCAGCAGCTATGGACAAGGGGATGGCTACACCTTC; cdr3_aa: CASSYGQGDGYTF
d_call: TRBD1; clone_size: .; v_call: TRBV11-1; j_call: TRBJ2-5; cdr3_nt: TGTGCCAGCAGCTGGGACAGGGAGGCCCAGTACTTC; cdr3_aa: CASSWDREAQYF
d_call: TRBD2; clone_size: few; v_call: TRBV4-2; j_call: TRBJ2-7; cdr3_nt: TGTGCCAGCAGCCAAGAACTAGCGGGGACCTACGAGCAGTACTTC; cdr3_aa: CASSQELAGTYEQYF
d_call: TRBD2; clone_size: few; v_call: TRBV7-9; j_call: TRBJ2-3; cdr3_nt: TGTGCCAGCAGCTTAGAATTAGCGGGGGGGCTGAATACGCAGTATTTT; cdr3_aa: CASSLELAGGLNTQYF
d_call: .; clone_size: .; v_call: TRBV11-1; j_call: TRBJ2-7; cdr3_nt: TGTGCCAGCAGCTTAGGGAGGAGCGGAACCTACGAGCAGTACTTC; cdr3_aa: CASSLGRSGTYEQYF
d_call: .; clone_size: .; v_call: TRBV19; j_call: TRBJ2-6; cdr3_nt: TGTGCCAGTAGTATGACAGTGGGTAACGTCCTGACTTTC; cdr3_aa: CASSMTVGNVLTF
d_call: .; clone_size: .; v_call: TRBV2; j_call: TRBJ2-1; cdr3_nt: TGTGCCAGCAGTCCGGCCCGAAAGCAGTTCTTC; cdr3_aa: CASSPARKQFF
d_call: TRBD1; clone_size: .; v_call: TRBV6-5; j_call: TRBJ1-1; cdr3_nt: TGTGCCAGCAGCCGAACCGACAGGGGGACTGAAGCTTTCTTT; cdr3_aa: CASSRTDRGTEAFF